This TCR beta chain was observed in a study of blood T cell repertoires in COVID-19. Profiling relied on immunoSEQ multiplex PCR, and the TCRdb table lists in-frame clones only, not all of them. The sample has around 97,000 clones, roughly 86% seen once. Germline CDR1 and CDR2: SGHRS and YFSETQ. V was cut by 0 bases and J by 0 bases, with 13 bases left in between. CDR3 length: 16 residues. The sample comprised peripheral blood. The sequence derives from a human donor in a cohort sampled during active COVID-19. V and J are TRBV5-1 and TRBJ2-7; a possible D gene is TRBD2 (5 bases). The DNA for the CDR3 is TGCGCCAGCAGCTTGGCCATGCGGGTCGCCTCCTACGAGCAGTACTTC. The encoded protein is CASSLAMRVASYEQYF.